The 17 T cell receptor beta chains below were found in one sample sequenced in a study of response to subunit inactivated influenza vaccine. TCRdb fed the RT-PCR reads into MiXCR, producing one record per CDR3 protein. The repertoire holds 550,000 to 800,000 distinct CDR3 sequences, with 15% to 19% as singletons. Sequencing used PBMCs from blood, obtained 11 to 12 days after vaccination. Receptors originate from a man aged 50 to 60 who received an inactivated influenza vaccine.

This clonotype was counted only a few times. The rearrangement joins TRBV9 to TRBJ2-1; 10 bases align to TRBD1. This CDR3 contains 17 residues. Unmatched junction bases numbered 10, after V lost 0 bases and J lost 7 bases. The germline CDR1 and CDR2 sequences are SGDLS and YYNGEE. Here the CDR3 DNA reads TGTGCCAGCAGCGTAGCTCCGGCGACAGGGGGCTTAAATGAGCAGTTCTTC. Amino acids: CASSVAPATGGLNEQFF.

The V gene is TRBV19, the J gene TRBJ2-3; D is unclear. CDR3 length: 13 amino acids. The germline V gene encodes CDR1 LNHDA and CDR2 SQIVND (reference sequence). The germline V and J ends were trimmed by 3 bases and 5 bases, with 9 bases remaining between them. CDR3 in DNA: TGTGCCAGTAGTATGTCGCACGGAGATACGCAGTATTTT. This gives the protein CASSMSHGDTQYF.

The V and J genes are TRBV9 and TRBJ2-2; TRBD1 aligns across 7 bases. This CDR3 is built from 16 residues. V shed 3 bases, J shed 0 bases, and the junction held 5 bases outside the gene matches. Germline V lookup: CDR1 SGDLS, CDR2 YYNGEE. The CDR3 spells CASSARTGSNTGELFF. In nucleotides, the CDR3 is TGTGCCAGCAGCGCGAGGACAGGATCGAACACCGGGGAGCTGTTTTTT.

This chain uses TRBV7-2 with TRBJ2-6, with D perhaps TRBD1 (6 bases). With 6 bases removed from V and 4 bases from J, the gap between germline ends came to 19 bases. CDR3 length: 17 amino acids. The germline V gene has CDR1 SGHTA and CDR2 FQGNSA. The chain's CDR3 is CASRTKTLGQGANVLTF. CDR3 DNA: TGTGCCAGCAGAACGAAAACCCTAGGACAGGGGGCCAACGTCCTGACTTTC.

V usage is TRBV28 and J usage is TRBJ2-7; 9 bases are shared with TRBD2. After removal of 3 bases from V and 2 bases from J, the junction contained 20 bases not matched to a gene. Germline V gives CDR1 MDHEN, CDR2 SYDVKM. CDR3 length equals 20 residues. Here the CDR3 reads CASSFPGLAGFVLGAYEQYF. In DNA form, the CDR3 reads TGTGCCAGCAGTTTCCCCGGGCTAGCGGGGTTCGTATTGGGGGCCTACGAGCAGTACTTC.

The chain couples TRBV29-1 to TRBJ2-1, with TRBD2 as a possible D gene (5 bases). In germline, CDR1 is SQVTM, CDR2 ANQGSEA. The CDR3 is 13 residues long. The ends were cut back, 0 bases at V and 8 bases at J, with 11 bases in the middle. CDR3 nucleotide sequence: TGCAGCGTTGAAGATACAGCGGCGGATGAGCAGTTCTTC. Translation: CSVEDTAADEQFF.

This clonotype was detected a few times. This chain connects TRBV7-2 to TRBJ2-1; tentative D call: TRBD1 (5 bases). Deletions cut 4 bases from V and 5 bases from J, with 15 bases between. Looked up from germline, CDR1 is SGHTA and CDR2 is FQGNSA. This CDR3 comprises 15 residues. CDR3 in amino acids: CASSSLVRTHNEQFF. CDR3 sequence (DNA): TGTGCCAGCAGCTCCCTTGTACGGACACACAATGAGCAGTTCTTC. Looking up the rest from reference TRBV7-2 and TRBJ2-1 gives the full variable domain: GAGVSQSPSNKVTEKGKDVELRCDPISGHTALYWYRQSLGQGLEFLIYFQGNSAPDKSGLPSDRFSAERTGGSVSTLTIQRTQQEDSAVYLCASSSLVRTHNEQFFGPGTRLTVL.

The J gene is TRBJ1-1, the V gene TRBV5-4, with D uncertain. This CDR3 has 12 amino acids. Germline V gives CDR1 SGHNT, CDR2 YYREEE (reference sequence). V lost 4 bases and J lost 7, with 11 bases in between. The DNA of the CDR3 is TGTGCCAGCAGCCCCGGGGTGGATGAAGCTTTCTTT. Its translation: CASSPGVDEAFF.

The V gene is TRBV10-3, the J gene TRBJ2-3; 9 bases are a match to TRBD1. Per germline, CDR1 ENHRY and CDR2 SYGVKD. V shed 7 bases and J 7 bases; nucleotides not matched to a gene: 6. The CDR3 is 13 amino acids. In nucleotides, the CDR3 is TGTGCCATCACCAAGGACAGGGGTAATACGCAGTATTTT. Translating gives CAITKDRGNTQYF.

The chain is built from TRBV7-8 and TRBJ2-7; 9 bases line up with TRBD2. The V segment lost 2 bases and the J segment 2 bases; nucleotides outside the gene matches: 4. The CDR3 runs to 15 residues. In germline, CDR1 is SGHVS, CDR2 FQNEAQ. As DNA, the CDR3 is TGTGCCAGCAGCTTAAAGCGGGAGGTTGCCTACGAGCAGTACTTC. Its translation is CASSLKREVAYEQYF.

The table lists this clonotype with a few counts. The chain carries TRBV20-1 and TRBJ2-5; D uncertain. The germline gives CDR1 DFQATT, CDR2 SNEGSKA (reference sequence). This CDR3 spans 12 amino acids. V shed 4 bases and J shed 2 bases, with 8 bases lying between them. The CDR3 region has the DNA TGCAGTGCTAAACCGGGTCAAGAGACCCAGTACTTC. It encodes CSAKPGQETQYF.

The V call is TRBV6-2 or TRBV6-3, the J call TRBJ2-3; the D gene is possibly TRBD2 (5 bases). Between the trimmed V and J ends, which lost 6 bases and 4 bases, there was a span of 14 bases. CDR1 and CDR2 from the germline V gene are MNHEY and SVGEGT. The CDR3 sequence is 14 residues long. The CDR3 DNA sequence: TGTGCCAGCAGACTAGTCTCCCCAGCAGATACGCAGTATTTT. Amino acids: CASRLVSPADTQYF.

A few counts support this clonotype. The V gene is TRBV29-1, the J gene TRBJ2-1, with TRBD1 as a possible D gene (5 bases). Germline V CDR1 and CDR2: SQVTM, ANQGSEA. The V end lost 4 bases, the J end lost 9 bases, and 16 bases lay between the germline ends. This CDR3 has 13 residues. In DNA, the CDR3 is TGCAGCGTTGCCCTTAGGGGTTTGGGTGAGCAGTTCTTC. As protein: CSVALRGLGEQFF.

A few counts support this clonotype. V gene TRBV20-1 combines with J gene TRBJ2-1; 11 nucleotides match TRBD2. CDR3 length equals 16 residues. Germline assignment: CDR1 DFQATT and CDR2 SNEGSKA (reference sequence). J was trimmed by 8 bases and V by 0 bases; bases with no gene match: 9. As DNA, the CDR3 is TGCAGTGCTAGAGATTCGCTAGCGGGAGGTTTGGATGAGCAGTTCTTC. This sequence encodes CSARDSLAGGLDEQFF.

The genes are TRBV5-6 and TRBJ2-5; TRBD1 agrees at 8 bases. This CDR3 spans 15 amino acids. The germline V gene encodes CDR1 SGHDT and CDR2 YYEEEE. V gave up 1 base and J gave up 4 bases; unmatched junction bases: 6. CDR3 sequence: CASSLSLDRAETQYF. The CDR3 DNA sequence: TGTGCCAGCAGCTTGTCCCTGGACAGGGCAGAGACCCAGTACTTC.

The J gene is TRBJ2-1, the V gene TRBV29-1; D unclear. V gave up 1 base and J gave up 0 bases, with 10 bases separating them. In germline, CDR1 is SQVTM, CDR2 ANQGSEA. CDR3 length: 15 amino acids. This chain's CDR3 is CSVEVMASSYNEQFF. In DNA, the CDR3 is TGCAGCGTTGAAGTGATGGCGAGCTCCTACAATGAGCAGTTCTTC.

This clonotype was observed a handful of times. The V and J genes are TRBV20-1 and TRBJ2-2, with TRBD2 matching 10 bases. Germline V lookup: CDR1 DFQATT, CDR2 SNEGSKA (reference sequence). The V segment lost 4 bases and the J segment 0 bases; nucleotides outside the gene matches: 2. The CDR3 length is 15 residues. The CDR3 region is CSATGLAANTGELFF. Here the CDR3 DNA reads TGCAGTGCTACAGGACTAGCGGCGAACACCGGGGAGCTGTTTTTT.